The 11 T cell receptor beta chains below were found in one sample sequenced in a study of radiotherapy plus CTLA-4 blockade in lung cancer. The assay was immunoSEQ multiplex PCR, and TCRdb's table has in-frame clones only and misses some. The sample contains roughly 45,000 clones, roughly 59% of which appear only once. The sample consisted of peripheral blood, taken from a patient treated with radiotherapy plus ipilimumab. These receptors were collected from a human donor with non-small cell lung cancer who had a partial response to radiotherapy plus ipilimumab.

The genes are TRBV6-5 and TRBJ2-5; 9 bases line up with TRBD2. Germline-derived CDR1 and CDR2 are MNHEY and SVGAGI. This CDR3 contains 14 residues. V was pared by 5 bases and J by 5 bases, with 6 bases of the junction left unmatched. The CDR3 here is CASSPGTSPETQYF. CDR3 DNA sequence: TGTGCCAGCAGTCCCGGGACTAGCCCCGAGACCCAGTACTTC.

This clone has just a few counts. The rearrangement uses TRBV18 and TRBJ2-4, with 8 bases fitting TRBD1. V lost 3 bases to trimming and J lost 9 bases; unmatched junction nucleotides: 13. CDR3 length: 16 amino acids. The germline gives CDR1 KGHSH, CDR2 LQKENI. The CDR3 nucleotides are TGTGCCAGCTCACCCGACCGGACAGGGTACTCCGGCATTCAGTACTTC. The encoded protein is CASSPDRTGYSGIQYF.

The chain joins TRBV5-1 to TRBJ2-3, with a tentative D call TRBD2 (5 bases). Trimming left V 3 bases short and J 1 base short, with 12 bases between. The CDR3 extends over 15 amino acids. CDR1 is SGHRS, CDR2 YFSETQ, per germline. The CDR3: CASSYSTGGTDTQYF. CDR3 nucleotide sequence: TGCGCCAGCAGCTACTCGACCGGGGGCACAGATACGCAGTATTTT.

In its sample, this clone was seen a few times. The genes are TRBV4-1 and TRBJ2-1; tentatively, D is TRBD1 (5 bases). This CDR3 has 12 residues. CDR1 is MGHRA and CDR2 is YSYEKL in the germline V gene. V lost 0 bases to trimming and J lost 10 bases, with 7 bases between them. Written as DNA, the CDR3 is TGCGCCAGCAGCCAAGAAGGGGTAGAGCAGTTCTTC. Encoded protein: CASSQEGVEQFF.

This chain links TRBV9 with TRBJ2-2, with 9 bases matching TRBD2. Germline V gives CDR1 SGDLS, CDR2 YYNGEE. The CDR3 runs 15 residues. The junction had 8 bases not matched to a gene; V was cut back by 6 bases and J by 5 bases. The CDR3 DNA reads TGTGCCAGCACCCTCGGCGGGGGGGATACCGGGGAGCTGTTTTTT. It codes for CASTLGGGDTGELFF.

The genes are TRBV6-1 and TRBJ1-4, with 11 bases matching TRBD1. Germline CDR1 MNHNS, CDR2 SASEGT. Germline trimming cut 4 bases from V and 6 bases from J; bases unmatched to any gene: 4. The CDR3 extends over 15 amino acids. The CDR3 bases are TGTGCCAGCAGTGCCTGGGACAGGGGGGATGAAAAACTGTTTTTT. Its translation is CASSAWDRGDEKLFF.

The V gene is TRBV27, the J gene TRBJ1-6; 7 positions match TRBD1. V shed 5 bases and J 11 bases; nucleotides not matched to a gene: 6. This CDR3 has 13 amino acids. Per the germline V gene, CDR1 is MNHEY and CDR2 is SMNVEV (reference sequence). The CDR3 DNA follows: TGTGCCAGCAGTCTGGGACAGTATACACCCCTCCACTTT. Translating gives CASSLGQYTPLHF.

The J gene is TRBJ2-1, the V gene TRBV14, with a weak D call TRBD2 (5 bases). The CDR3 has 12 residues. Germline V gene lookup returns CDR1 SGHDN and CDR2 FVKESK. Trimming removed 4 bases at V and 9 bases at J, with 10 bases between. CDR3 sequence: CASSLPAGEQFF. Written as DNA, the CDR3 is TGTGCCAGCAGCCTGCCTGCGGGTGAGCAGTTCTTC.

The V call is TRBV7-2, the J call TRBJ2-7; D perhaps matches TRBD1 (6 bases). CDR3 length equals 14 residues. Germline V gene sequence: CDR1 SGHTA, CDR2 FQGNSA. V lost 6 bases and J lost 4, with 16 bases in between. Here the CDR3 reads CASSMDRNSYEQYF. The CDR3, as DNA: TGTGCCAGCAGTATGGACAGAAACTCTTACGAGCAGTACTTC.

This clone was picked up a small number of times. This CDR3 is CASSPGTGVDYEQYF. As DNA, the CDR3 is TGTGCCAGCTCGCCCGGGACAGGGGTTGACTACGAGCAGTACTTC. The rearrangement uses TRBV27 and TRBJ2-7; 10 positions match TRBD1. The CDR3 covers 15 residues. After removal of 8 bases from V and 3 bases from J, the junction contained 10 bases not matched to a gene. Per the germline V gene, CDR1 is MNHEY and CDR2 is SMNVEV (reference sequence).

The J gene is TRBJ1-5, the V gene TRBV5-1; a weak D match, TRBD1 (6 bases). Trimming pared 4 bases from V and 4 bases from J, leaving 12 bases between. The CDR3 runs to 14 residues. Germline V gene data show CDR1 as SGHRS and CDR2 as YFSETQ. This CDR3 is CASSPGTPNQPQHF. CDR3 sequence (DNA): TGCGCCAGCAGCCCCGGGACACCAAATCAGCCCCAGCATTTT.